The rows below give T cell receptor beta chains drawn from one sample of a study of cytomegalovirus exposure and HLA in healthy donors. Assay: immunoSEQ multiplex PCR; the TCRdb copy retains only in-frame clones and omits some. The table includes 95,000 to 150,000 clones, roughly 80% detected once. Sequencing input: PBMCs. These TCRs come from a female donor in good health and CMV-seropositive. Both conserved end residues are part of each CDR3. The D gene is left open where the match is weak. Size tells how often a clone was seen (once, few, many) or the class of an expanded clone, and some rows leave it out.

clone size: -
J gene: TRBJ2-2
V gene: TRBV9
D gene: TRBD2
CDR3 protein: CASSVLSSGGAGELFF
CDR3 DNA: TGTGCCAGCAGCGTACTGTCAAGCGGGGGGGCCGGGGAGCTGTTTTTT

clone size: -
J gene: TRBJ2-6
V gene: TRBV5-1
D gene: TRBD1
CDR3 protein: CASSYLGTASSGANVLTF
CDR3 DNA: TGCGCCAGCAGCTACCTAGGGACAGCAAGCTCTGGGGCCAACGTCCTGACTTTC

clone size: -
J gene: TRBJ2-5
V gene: TRBV13
D gene: -
CDR3 protein: CASSPRGAGETQYF
CDR3 DNA: TGTGCCAGCAGCCCTCGGGGGGCGGGAGAGACCCAGTACTTC

clone size: -
J gene: TRBJ1-1
V gene: TRBV5-1
D gene: -
CDR3 protein: CASAIPLGQNTEAFF
CDR3 DNA: TGCGCCAGCGCCATTCCTCTTGGACAAAACACTGAAGCTTTCTTT

clone size: -
J gene: TRBJ2-1
V gene: TRBV6-1
D gene: TRBD1
CDR3 protein: CASSEIVRGNEQFF
CDR3 DNA: TGTGCCAGCAGTGAAATCGTCAGGGGGAATGAGCAGTTCTTC

clone size: once
J gene: TRBJ1-4
V gene: TRBV11-2
D gene: -
CDR3 protein: CASRMRSGGEGKLFF
CDR3 DNA: TGTGCCAGCAGAATGCGCTCGGGGGGGGAGGGAAAACTGTTTTTT

clone size: -
J gene: TRBJ1-4
V gene: TRBV5-1
D gene: -
CDR3 protein: CASSLESSQGFEKLFF
CDR3 DNA: TGCGCCAGCAGCTTGGAGTCGTCGCAGGGGTTCGAAAAACTGTTTTTT

clone size: once
J gene: TRBJ1-1
V gene: TRBV27
D gene: -
CDR3 protein: CASSSEGSTEAFF
CDR3 DNA: TGTGCCAGCAGTTCGGAGGGAAGCACTGAAGCTTTCTTT

clone size: -
J gene: TRBJ2-3
V gene: TRBV7-2
D gene: TRBD2
CDR3 protein: CASSLAVSGGRGTQYF
CDR3 DNA: TGTGCCAGCAGCTTAGCGGTTAGCGGGGGCCGGGGTACGCAGTATTTT

clone size: few
J gene: TRBJ2-1
V gene: TRBV7-3
D gene: TRBD2
CDR3 protein: CASSLTSGAYNEQFF
CDR3 DNA: TGTGCCAGCAGCTTAACTAGCGGGGCATACAATGAGCAGTTCTTC

clone size: -
J gene: TRBJ1-4
V gene: TRBV10-3
D gene: TRBD1
CDR3 protein: CAISRTGGNEKLFF
CDR3 DNA: TGTGCCATCAGTCGTACAGGGGGTAATGAAAAACTGTTTTTT

clone size: -
J gene: TRBJ2-7
V gene: TRBV10-1
D gene: -
CDR3 protein: CASSYREGGEQYF
CDR3 DNA: TGCGCCAGCAGTTACAGGGAAGGGGGCGAGCAGTACTTC

clone size: once
J gene: TRBJ2-6
V gene: TRBV6-5
D gene: -
CDR3 protein: CASSYPKAGANVLTF
CDR3 DNA: TGTGCCAGCAGTTACCCCAAAGCCGGGGCCAACGTCCTGACTTTC

clone size: -
J gene: TRBJ2-6
V gene: TRBV2
D gene: -
CDR3 protein: CATLGGTASSGANVLTF
CDR3 DNA: TGTGCCACCCTAGGGGGGACAGCATCCTCTGGGGCCAACGTCCTGACTTTC

clone size: -
J gene: TRBJ1-1
V gene: TRBV20-1
D gene: -
CDR3 protein: CSARRVAEAFF
CDR3 DNA: TGCAGTGCTAGGAGAGTGGCTGAAGCTTTCTTT

clone size: once
J gene: TRBJ1-4
V gene: TRBV7-8
D gene: TRBD1
CDR3 protein: CASSRGQVENEKLFF
CDR3 DNA: TGTGCCAGCAGCCGGGGACAGGTAGAGAATGAAAAACTGTTTTTT

clone size: -
J gene: TRBJ2-7
V gene: TRBV7-6
D gene: -
CDR3 protein: CASSLGRGLAYEQYF
CDR3 DNA: TGTGCCAGCAGCTTAGGAAGGGGACTTGCCTACGAGCAGTACTTC

clone size: few
J gene: TRBJ1-2
V gene: TRBV6-1
D gene: TRBD1
CDR3 protein: CASSASPGQGLYYGYTF
CDR3 DNA: TGTGCCAGCAGTGCATCCCCGGGACAGGGTTTATACTATGGCTACACCTTC

clone size: -
J gene: TRBJ1-6
V gene: TRBV5-4
D gene: -
CDR3 protein: CASSLVQGTSPLHF
CDR3 DNA: TGTGCCAGCAGCTTGGTCCAGGGCACTTCACCCCTCCACTTT

clone size: -
J gene: TRBJ2-2
V gene: TRBV30
D gene: TRBD1
CDR3 protein: CAWSVGTGPGELFF
CDR3 DNA: TGTGCCTGGAGTGTCGGGACAGGGCCCGGGGAGCTGTTTTTT

clone size: -
J gene: TRBJ2-3
V gene: TRBV4-3
D gene: -
CDR3 protein: CASSQGSGGGGLSDTQYF
CDR3 DNA: TGCGCCAGCAGCCAAGGAAGTGGGGGCGGGGGTCTTTCAGATACGCAGTATTTT

clone size: -
J gene: TRBJ2-3
V gene: TRBV7-3
D gene: TRBD2
CDR3 protein: CASSSRGGARDTQYF
CDR3 DNA: TGTGCCAGCAGTTCCCGCGGGGGGGCGAGAGATACGCAGTATTTT

clone size: -
J gene: TRBJ2-2
V gene: TRBV6-1
D gene: TRBD2
CDR3 protein: CASSGTAGPSGTTGELFF
CDR3 DNA: TGTGCCAGCAGTGGAACCGCGGGTCCTAGCGGGACCACCGGGGAGCTGTTTTTT

clone size: -
J gene: TRBJ1-2
V gene: TRBV6-1
D gene: TRBD1
CDR3 protein: CASSVDRYYGYTF
CDR3 DNA: TGTGCCAGCAGTGTGGACAGGTACTATGGCTACACCTTC